There are a few counts of the clone carrying this T cell receptor (beta chain). Its antigen is unidentified. The authors ran a second PCR of about 7 to 11 cycles using a sample-barcoded 5' primer and a J-beta primer mix. In TCRdb, the 5' RACE reads were re-called with MiXCR into one record per CDR3 protein. The repertoire holds roughly 1.5 million distinct CDR3 sequences, 42% seen once, with roughly 3.7% in the top ten. V shed 3 bases and J 2 bases; nucleotides not matched to a gene: 4. The CDR3 length is 17 residues. The data were taken from a study of blood T cells in healthy people across ages. Study conclusions and caveats: It was held that diversity estimates obtained from one million T cells represented underestimates.

This clonotype was sampled from a woman under 30 in good health. The rearrangement joins TRBV12-3 or TRBV12-4 to TRBJ2-3; 14 nucleotides line up with TRBD2. Sequenced sample: blood. This chain's CDR3 is CASSFGLAGGNTDTQYF. The CDR3, as DNA: TGTGCCAGCAGTTTCGGACTAGCGGGGGGAAACACAGATACGCAGTATTTT.